Following are 12 T cell receptor beta chains from one sample sequenced in a study of cytomegalovirus exposure and HLA in healthy donors. Repertoires were generated with immunoSEQ multiplex PCR, while TCRdb's copy carries only in-frame clones and drops some. The sample has about 98,000 clones, roughly nine tenths seen once; the top ten hold under 4.5%. What was sequenced was PBMCs. Receptors originate from a woman between 25 and 40 years old in good health and CMV-seronegative.

V usage is TRBV5-1 and J usage is TRBJ1-2, with TRBD1 as a possible D gene (6 bases). V was pared by 0 bases and J by 5 bases, with 17 bases between. The CDR3 has 16 residues. Germline loops: CDR1 SGHRS, CDR2 YFSETQ. The chain's CDR3 is CASSLGTGRIFYGYTF. The DNA of the CDR3 is TGCGCCAGCAGCTTGGGAACAGGGCGGATTTTTTATGGCTACACCTTC.

This chain connects TRBV7-3 to TRBJ2-2; 7 bases are shared with TRBD1. The CDR3 runs 14 residues. The J segment lost 6 bases and the V segment lost 5 bases, leaving 6 bases of the junction unmatched. In germline, CDR1 is SGHTA, CDR2 FQGTGA. The CDR3 DNA reads as TGTGCCAGCAGCCTCAAGGGGGCCGCCGGGGAGCTGTTTTTT. It encodes CASSLKGAAGELFF. Drawing the rest from reference TRBV7-3 and TRBJ2-2, the complete variable domain is GAGVSQTPSNKVTEKGKYVELRCDPISGHTALYWYRQSLGQGPEFLIYFQGTGAADDSGLPNDRFFAVRPEGSVSTLKIQRTERGDSAVYLCASSLKGAAGELFFGEGSRLTVL.

This chain uses TRBV28 with TRBJ1-1; 7 bases align to TRBD1. The length of the CDR3 is 14 residues. V shed 3 bases and J 4 bases; nucleotides not matched to a gene: 5. The germline V gene has CDR1 MDHEN and CDR2 SYDVKM. The CDR3 here is CASSFSRQGTEAFF. DNA for the CDR3: TGTGCCAGCAGTTTCTCCCGACAGGGCACTGAAGCTTTCTTT.

The chain joins TRBV23-1 to TRBJ2-7; possibly TRBD1 for D (5 bases). TRBV23-1 is an ORF; its function is uncertain. CDR3 length: 16 residues. Trimming took 6 bases from V and 4 from J, leaving 22 bases between them. The CDR3 DNA reads TGCGCCAGCAGCCGGACCGAGGAAGGGGTTGTGTACGAGCAGTACTTC. Its translation: CASSRTEEGVVYEQYF.

This chain connects TRBV5-1 to TRBJ2-5, with TRBD2 as a possible D gene (5 bases). The CDR3 extends over 15 amino acids. Between the trimmed V and J ends, which lost 0 bases and 4 bases, there was a span of 13 bases. CDR1 is SGHRS and CDR2 is YFSETQ in the germline V gene. The CDR3 bases are TGCGCCAGCAGCTTGGAGGACTTTCGGGGAGAGACCCAGTACTTC. Residues: CASSLEDFRGETQYF.

CDR3 DNA: TGCGCCAGCAGCTCTTCCGGGCGCGGGGGCGGTTACAATGAGCAGTTCTTC. It translates to CASSSSGRGGGYNEQFF. V and J are TRBV5-1 and TRBJ2-1, with a tentative D call TRBD2 (7 bases). This CDR3 contains 17 residues. Germline CDR1 is SGHRS and CDR2 is YFSETQ. Trimming stripped 3 bases from V and 4 bases from J, with 20 bases between. The entire variable domain, with the rest obtained from reference TRBV5-1 and TRBJ2-1, is as follows: KAGVTQTPRYLIKTRGQQVTLSCSPISGHRSVSWYQQTPGQGLQFLFEYFSETQRNKGNFPGRFSGRQFSNSRSEMNVSTLELGDSALYLCASSSSGRGGGYNEQFFGPGTRLTVL.

This clone was recorded only once. This rearrangement joins TRBV7-9 to TRBJ2-3, with TRBD1 matching over 7 bases. The J segment lost 2 bases and the V segment lost 5 bases, leaving 7 bases of the junction unmatched. Germline CDR1 reads SEHNR; CDR2 reads FQNEAQ (reference sequence). The CDR3 has 15 residues. The DNA of the CDR3 is TGTGCCAGCAGCCTGAGACAGGGCCTCACAGATACGCAGTATTTT. Translating it yields CASSLRQGLTDTQYF.

There are a few counts of this clone. This chain connects TRBV5-1 to TRBJ1-1, with TRBD1 identical over 8 bases. V was clipped by 0 bases and J by 3 bases; unmatched bases: 13. CDR1 and CDR2 from the germline V gene are SGHRS and YFSETQ. The CDR3 has 18 amino acids. CDR3 in amino acids: CASSLGTGGAAVDTEAFF. The CDR3, as DNA: TGCGCCAGCAGCTTGGGTACAGGGGGAGCGGCGGTGGACACTGAAGCTTTCTTT.

The rearrangement joins TRBV7-9 to TRBJ2-3, with 7 bases that match TRBD1. J was trimmed by 2 bases and V by 5 bases; bases with no gene match: 7. CDR1 is SEHNR, CDR2 FQNEAQ, per germline (reference sequence). The CDR3 is made up of 15 amino acids. CDR3 DNA sequence: TGTGCCAGCAGCCCCCTGACAGGGTACACAGATACGCAGTATTTT. Its protein is CASSPLTGYTDTQYF.

Here the CDR3 DNA reads TGTGCCAGCAGCCGAGACGGGGGGCGGGCAGATACGCAGTATTTT. Residues: CASSRDGGRADTQYF. The chain carries TRBV7-8 and TRBJ2-3, with a tentative D call TRBD2 (7 bases). The V gene's germline CDR1 is SGHVS and CDR2 FQNEAQ. This CDR3 spans 15 amino acids. V was cut by 5 bases and J by 4 bases, with 16 bases left in between.

This chain links TRBV18 with TRBJ2-1; 12 bases map to TRBD2. The trim removed 1 base at V and 9 bases at J, leaving 7 bases unmatched. There are 16 residues in the CDR3. Germline V gene lookup returns CDR1 KGHSH and CDR2 LQKENI. The CDR3 loop is CASSPRTSGRSSEQFF. DNA of the CDR3: TGTGCCAGCTCACCACGAACTAGCGGGAGGTCGAGTGAGCAGTTCTTC.

J is TRBJ1-1 and V is TRBV2; tentative D call: TRBD1 (6 bases). From germline, CDR1 is SNHLY and CDR2 FYNNEI. Between the trimmed V and J ends, which lost 4 bases and 2 bases, there was a span of 8 bases. The CDR3 loop spans 13 amino acids. Here the CDR3 DNA reads TGTGCCAGCAGTGTAGGGGGAAACACTGAAGCTTTCTTT. Translation gives CASSVGGNTEAFF.